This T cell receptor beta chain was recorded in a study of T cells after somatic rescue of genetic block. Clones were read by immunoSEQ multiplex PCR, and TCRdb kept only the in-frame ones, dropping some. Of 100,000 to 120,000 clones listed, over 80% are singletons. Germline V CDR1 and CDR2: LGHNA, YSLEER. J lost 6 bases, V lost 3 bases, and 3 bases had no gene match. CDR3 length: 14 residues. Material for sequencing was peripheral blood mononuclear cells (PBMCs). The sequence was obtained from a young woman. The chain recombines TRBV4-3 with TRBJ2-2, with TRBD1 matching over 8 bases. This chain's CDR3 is CASSHTQGAGELFF. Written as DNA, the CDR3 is TGCGCCAGCAGCCACACACAGGGGGCCGGGGAGCTGTTTTTT.